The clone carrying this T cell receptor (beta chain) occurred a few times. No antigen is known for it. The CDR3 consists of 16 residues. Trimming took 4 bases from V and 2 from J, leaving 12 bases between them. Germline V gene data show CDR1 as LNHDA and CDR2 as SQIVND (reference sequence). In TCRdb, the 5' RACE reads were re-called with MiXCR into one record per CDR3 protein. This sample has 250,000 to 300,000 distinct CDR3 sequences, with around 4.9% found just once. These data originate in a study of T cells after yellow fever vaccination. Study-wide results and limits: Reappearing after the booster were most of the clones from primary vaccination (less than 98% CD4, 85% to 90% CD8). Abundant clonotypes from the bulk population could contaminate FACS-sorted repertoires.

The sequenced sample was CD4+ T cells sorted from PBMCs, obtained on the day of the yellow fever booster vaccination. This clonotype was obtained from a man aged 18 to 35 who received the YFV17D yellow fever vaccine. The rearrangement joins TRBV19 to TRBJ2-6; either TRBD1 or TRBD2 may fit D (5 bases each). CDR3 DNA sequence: TGTGCCAGTAGTAAGATGGGGGTCGCTGGGGCCAACGTCCTGACTTTC. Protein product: CASSKMGVAGANVLTF.